This TCR beta chain appears in the sequencing data of a study of T cell clusters in autoimmune cytopenias. Points from the study as a whole: Primary autoimmune cytopenia patients appeared to lack physiological T cell clusters present in healthy donors.

This CDR3 contains 15 residues. Germline V CDR1 and CDR2: SGHRS, YFSETQ. TRB rearrangements were amplified by touch-down multiplex PCR with mixed TRB-A/B primers. TCRdb re-called the multiplex PCR reads, yielding one record per CDR3 amino acid sequence without DNA. The table lists under 14,000 distinct CDR3 sequences, with 30% to 40% in the top ten. Points on this clonotype: What it binds is unknown.

Some 34,000 genome equivalents of blood DNA were amplified for TRB. Another study also made use of these data, one on T cell repertoires in aging, cancer and after chemotherapy. That work states: Roughly 9.1 million TCR reads were in the whole dataset.

This TCR derives from a human donor in good health. Sequencing was carried out using peripheral blood. The gene calls are TRBV5-1 and TRBJ2-7; lacking DNA, the TRBD2 call made by TCRdb goes unchecked. Here the CDR3 reads CASSPLTSGGYEQYF.